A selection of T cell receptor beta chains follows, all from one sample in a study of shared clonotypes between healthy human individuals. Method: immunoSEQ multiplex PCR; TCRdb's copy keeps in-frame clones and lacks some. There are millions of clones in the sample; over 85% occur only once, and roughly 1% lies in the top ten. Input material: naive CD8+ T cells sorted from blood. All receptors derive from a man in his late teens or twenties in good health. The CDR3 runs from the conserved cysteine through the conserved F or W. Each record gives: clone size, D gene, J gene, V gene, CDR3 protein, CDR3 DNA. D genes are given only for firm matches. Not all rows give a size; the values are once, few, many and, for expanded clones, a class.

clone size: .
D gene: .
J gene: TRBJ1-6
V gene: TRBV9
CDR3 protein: CASSPRTNSPLHF
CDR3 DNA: TGTGCCAGCAGCCCCCGGACTAATTCACCCCTCCACTTT

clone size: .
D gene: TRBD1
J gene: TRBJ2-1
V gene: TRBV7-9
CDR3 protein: CASSLAPGTGGYNEQFF
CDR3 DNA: TGTGCCAGCAGCTTAGCTCCCGGGACAGGGGGATACAATGAGCAGTTCTTC

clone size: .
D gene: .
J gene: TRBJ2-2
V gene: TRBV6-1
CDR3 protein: CASRSFSAGGELFF
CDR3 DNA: TGTGCCAGCCGCAGTTTCTCGGCTGGCGGGGAGCTGTTTTTT

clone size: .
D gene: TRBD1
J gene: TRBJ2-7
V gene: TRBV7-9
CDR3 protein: CASSLGQGIHEQYF
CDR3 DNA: TGTGCCAGCAGTCTAGGACAGGGAATCCACGAGCAGTACTTC

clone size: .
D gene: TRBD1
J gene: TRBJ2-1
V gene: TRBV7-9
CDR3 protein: CASSLGWTGLDEQFF
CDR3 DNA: TGTGCCAGCAGCTTAGGTTGGACAGGGTTGGATGAGCAGTTCTTC

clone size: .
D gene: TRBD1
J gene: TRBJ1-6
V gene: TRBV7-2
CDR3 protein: CASSKGQALHF
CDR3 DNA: TGTGCCAGCAGCAAGGGACAGGCCCTCCACTTT

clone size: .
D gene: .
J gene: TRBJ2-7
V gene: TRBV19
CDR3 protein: CASSIGLGYEQYF
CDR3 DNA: TGTGCCAGTAGTATTGGGTTAGGCTACGAGCAGTACTTC

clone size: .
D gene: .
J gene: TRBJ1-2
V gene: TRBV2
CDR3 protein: CASMPMGEGYTF
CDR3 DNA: TGTGCCAGCATGCCCATGGGTGAAGGCTACACCTTC

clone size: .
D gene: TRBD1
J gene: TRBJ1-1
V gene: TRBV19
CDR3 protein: CASSIAGTVLEAFF
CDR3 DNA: TGTGCCAGTAGTATAGCCGGGACAGTACTGGAAGCTTTCTTT

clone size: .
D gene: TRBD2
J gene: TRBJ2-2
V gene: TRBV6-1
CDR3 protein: CASSGNGGAEEDTGELFF
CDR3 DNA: TGTGCCAGCAGTGGGAACGGGGGGGCTGAGGAGGACACCGGGGAGCTGTTTTTT

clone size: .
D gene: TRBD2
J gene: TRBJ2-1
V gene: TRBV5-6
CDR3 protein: CASSLAGGPGNEQFF
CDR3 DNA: TGTGCCAGCAGCTTAGCGGGGGGGCCAGGCAATGAGCAGTTCTTC

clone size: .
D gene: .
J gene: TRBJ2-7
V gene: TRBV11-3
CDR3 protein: CASSTNTGPSAYEQYF
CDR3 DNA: TGTGCCAGCAGCACCAACACCGGACCCTCAGCCTACGAGCAGTACTTC

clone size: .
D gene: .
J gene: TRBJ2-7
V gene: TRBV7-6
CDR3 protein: CASSLDGGGTENYEQYF
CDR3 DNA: TGTGCCAGCAGCTTAGATGGAGGAGGGACCGAAAACTACGAGCAGTACTTC

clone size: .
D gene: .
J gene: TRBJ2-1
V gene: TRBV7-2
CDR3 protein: CASSPIPAIFNEQFF
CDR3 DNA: TGTGCCAGCAGCCCCATCCCCGCGATCTTCAATGAGCAGTTCTTC

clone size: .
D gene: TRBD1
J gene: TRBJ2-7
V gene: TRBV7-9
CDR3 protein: CASSLVLNDRDEQYF
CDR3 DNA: TGTGCCAGCAGCTTAGTTCTAAATGACAGGGACGAGCAGTACTTC

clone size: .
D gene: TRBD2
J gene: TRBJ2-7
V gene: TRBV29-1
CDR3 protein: CSASGTSTSYEQYF
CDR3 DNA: TGCAGCGCATCCGGGACTAGCACCTCCTACGAGCAGTACTTC

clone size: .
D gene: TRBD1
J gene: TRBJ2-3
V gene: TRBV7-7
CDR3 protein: CASSLGPQGTDTQYF
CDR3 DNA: TGTGCTAGCAGCTTAGGTCCACAGGGGACAGATACGCAGTATTTT

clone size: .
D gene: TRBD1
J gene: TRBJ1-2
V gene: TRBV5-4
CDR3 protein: CASSLDRGNYGYTF
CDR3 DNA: TGTGCCAGCAGCTTGGACAGGGGTAACTATGGCTACACCTTC

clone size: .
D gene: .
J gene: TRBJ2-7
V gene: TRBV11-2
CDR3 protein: CASSLERTSLWEQYF
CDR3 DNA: TGTGCCAGCAGCTTAGAAAGAACCTCCCTTTGGGAGCAGTACTTC

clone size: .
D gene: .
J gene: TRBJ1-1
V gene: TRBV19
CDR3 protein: CASSIGLAEAFF
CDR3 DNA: TGTGCCAGTAGTATAGGTCTAGCGGAAGCTTTCTTT

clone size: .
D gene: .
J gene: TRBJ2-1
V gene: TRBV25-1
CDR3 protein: CASLNPYHNEQFF
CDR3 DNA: TGTGCCAGCCTAAACCCGTACCACAATGAGCAGTTCTTC

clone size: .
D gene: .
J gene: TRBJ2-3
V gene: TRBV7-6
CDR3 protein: CASSLGGGGSTQYF
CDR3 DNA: TGTGCCAGCAGCCTGGGGGGAGGTGGTTCTACGCAGTATTTT

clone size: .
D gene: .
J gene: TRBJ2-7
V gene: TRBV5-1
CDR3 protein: CASSLSGAYEQYF
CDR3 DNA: TGCGCCAGCAGCTTGTCAGGGGCCTACGAGCAGTACTTC

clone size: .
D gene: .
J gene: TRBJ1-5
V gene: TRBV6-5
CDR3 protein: CASSYGDGPQHF
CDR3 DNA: TGTGCCAGCAGTTACGGGGACGGGCCCCAGCATTTT

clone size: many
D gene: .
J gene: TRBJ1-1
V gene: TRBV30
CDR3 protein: CAWSVAVYTEAFF
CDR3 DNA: TGTGCCTGGAGTGTGGCAGTCTACACTGAAGCTTTCTTT

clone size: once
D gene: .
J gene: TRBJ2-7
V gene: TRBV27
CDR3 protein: CASSLAPGSEQYF
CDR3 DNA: TGTGCCAGCAGTTTAGCCCCCGGAAGCGAGCAGTACTTC

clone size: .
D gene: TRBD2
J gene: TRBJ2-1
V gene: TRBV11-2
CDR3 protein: CASSLDPTSGGYNEQFF
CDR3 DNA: TGTGCCAGCAGCTTAGATCCTACTAGCGGGGGCTACAATGAGCAGTTCTTC

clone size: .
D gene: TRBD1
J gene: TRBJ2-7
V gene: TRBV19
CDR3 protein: CASSIPGQGGEQYF
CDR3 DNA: TGTGCCAGTAGTATTCCGGGACAGGGAGGCGAGCAGTACTTC

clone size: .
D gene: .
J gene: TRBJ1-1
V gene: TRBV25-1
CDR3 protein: CASSEMLGADTEAFF
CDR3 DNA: TGTGCCAGCAGTGAAATGTTAGGGGCCGACACTGAAGCTTTCTTT

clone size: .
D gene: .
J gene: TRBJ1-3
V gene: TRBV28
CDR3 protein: CASRRDYLRNTIYF
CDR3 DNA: TGTGCCAGCAGGCGGGACTACCTCAGAAACACCATATATTTT

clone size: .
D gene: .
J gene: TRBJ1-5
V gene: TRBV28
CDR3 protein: CASSYNQPQHF
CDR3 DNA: TGTGCCAGCAGTTATAATCAGCCCCAGCATTTT

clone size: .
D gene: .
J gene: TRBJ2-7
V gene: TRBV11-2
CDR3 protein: CASSLARAYEQYF
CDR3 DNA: TGTGCCAGCAGCTTAGCTCGAGCCTACGAGCAGTACTTC

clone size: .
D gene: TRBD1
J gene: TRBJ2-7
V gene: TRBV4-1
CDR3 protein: CASSQEGAGGASEQYF
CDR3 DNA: TGCGCCAGCAGCCAAGAAGGGGCAGGGGGCGCGAGCGAGCAGTACTTC

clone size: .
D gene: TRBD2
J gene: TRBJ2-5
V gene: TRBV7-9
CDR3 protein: CASRFQGLDKETQYF
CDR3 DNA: TGTGCCAGCAGGTTCCAAGGACTAGATAAAGAGACCCAGTACTTC

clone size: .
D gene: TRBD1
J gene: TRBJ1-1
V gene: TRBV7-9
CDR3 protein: CASSSWDSLGWWAFF
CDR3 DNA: TGTGCCAGCAGCTCATGGGACAGCCTAGGTTGGTGGGCTTTCTTT

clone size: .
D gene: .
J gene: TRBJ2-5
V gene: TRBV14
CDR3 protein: CASSQDGGWETQYF
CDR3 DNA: TGTGCCAGCAGCCAAGACGGGGGCTGGGAGACCCAGTACTTC

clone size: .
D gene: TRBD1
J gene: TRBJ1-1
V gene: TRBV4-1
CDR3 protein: CASSQLSRGWTEAFF
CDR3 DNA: TGCGCCAGCAGCCAATTAAGCAGGGGGTGGACTGAAGCTTTCTTT

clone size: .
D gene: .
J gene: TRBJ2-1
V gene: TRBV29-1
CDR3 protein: CSVPPAPAEQFF
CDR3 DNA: TGCAGCGTTCCCCCCGCGCCAGCCGAGCAGTTCTTC

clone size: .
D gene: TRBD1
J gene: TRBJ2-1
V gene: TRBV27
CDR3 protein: CASSSGQGGYNEQFF
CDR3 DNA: TGTGCCAGCAGTTCGGGACAGGGGGGCTACAATGAGCAGTTCTTC

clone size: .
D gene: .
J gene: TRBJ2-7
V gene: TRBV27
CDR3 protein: CASSFLDWGGEQYF
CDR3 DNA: TGTGCCAGCAGTTTCCTCGACTGGGGTGGGGAGCAGTACTTC

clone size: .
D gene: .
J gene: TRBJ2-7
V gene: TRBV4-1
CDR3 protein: CASSQKTAGTAYEQYF
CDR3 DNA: TGCGCCAGCAGCCAAAAGACCGCGGGGACCGCCTACGAGCAGTACTTC

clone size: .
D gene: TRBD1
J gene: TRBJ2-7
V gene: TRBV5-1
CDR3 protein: CASSLVLGQGAGKSPYEQYF
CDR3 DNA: TGCGCCAGCAGCTTGGTTTTAGGACAGGGGGCAGGTAAGTCCCCCTACGAGCAGTACTTC

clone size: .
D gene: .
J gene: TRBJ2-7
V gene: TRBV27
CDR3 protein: CASMSDSYEQYF
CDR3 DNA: TGTGCCAGCATGTCGGACAGCTACGAGCAGTACTTC

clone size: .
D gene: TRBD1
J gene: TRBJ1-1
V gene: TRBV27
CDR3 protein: CATATTGGAGEAFF
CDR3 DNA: TGTGCCACCGCGACCACAGGGGGCGCGGGTGAAGCTTTCTTT

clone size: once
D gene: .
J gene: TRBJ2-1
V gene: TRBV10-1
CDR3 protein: CASSPPAHRYKAACNEQFF
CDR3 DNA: TGCGCCAGCAGCCCACCGGCCCACCGATACAAGGCCGCCTGCAATGAGCAGTTCTTC

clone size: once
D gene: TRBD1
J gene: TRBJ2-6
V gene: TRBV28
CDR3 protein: CASSAWDSSSGANVLTF
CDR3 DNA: TGTGCCAGCAGTGCATGGGACAGTTCCTCTGGGGCCAACGTCCTGACTTTC

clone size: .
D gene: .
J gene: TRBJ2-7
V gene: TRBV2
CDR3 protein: CASSDPRTNDEQYF
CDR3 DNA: TGTGCCAGCAGTGATCCCAGGACAAACGACGAGCAGTACTTC

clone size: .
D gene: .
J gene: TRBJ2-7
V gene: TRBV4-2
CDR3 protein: CASSQVAAAYEQYF
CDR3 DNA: TGTGCCAGCAGCCAAGTTGCGGCCGCCTACGAGCAGTACTTC

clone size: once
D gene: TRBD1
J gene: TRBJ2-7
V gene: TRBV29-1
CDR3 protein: CSARDSSYEQYF
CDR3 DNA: TGCAGTGCCCGGGACAGCTCCTACGAGCAGTACTTC

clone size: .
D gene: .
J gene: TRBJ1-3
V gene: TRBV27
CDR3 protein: CASSFPGAGNTIYF
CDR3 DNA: TGTGCCAGCAGTTTCCCAGGGGCTGGAAACACCATATATTTT

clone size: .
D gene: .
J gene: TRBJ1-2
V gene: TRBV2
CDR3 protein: CASSEASRYGYTF
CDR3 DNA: TGTGCCAGCAGTGAAGCATCCCGCTATGGCTACACCTTC

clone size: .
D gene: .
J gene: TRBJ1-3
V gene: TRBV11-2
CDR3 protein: CASSFYSGNTIYF
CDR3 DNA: TGTGCCAGCAGCTTTTATTCTGGAAACACCATATATTTT

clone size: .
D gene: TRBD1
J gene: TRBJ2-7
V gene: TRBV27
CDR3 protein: CASSLISGTGPYEQYF
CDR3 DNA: TGTGCCAGCAGTCTGATATCCGGGACAGGGCCATACGAGCAGTACTTC